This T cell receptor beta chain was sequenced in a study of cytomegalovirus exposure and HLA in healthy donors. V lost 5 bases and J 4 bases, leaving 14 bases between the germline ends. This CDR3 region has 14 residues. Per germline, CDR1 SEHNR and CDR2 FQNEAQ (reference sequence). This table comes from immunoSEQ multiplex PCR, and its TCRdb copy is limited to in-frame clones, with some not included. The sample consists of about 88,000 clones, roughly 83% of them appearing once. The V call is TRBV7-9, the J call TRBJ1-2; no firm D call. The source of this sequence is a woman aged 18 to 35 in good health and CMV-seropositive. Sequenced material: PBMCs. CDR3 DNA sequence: TGTGCCAGCAGCCTACGGGGAGGATCCTATGGCTACACCTTC. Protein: CASSLRGGSYGYTF.